The 5 T cell receptor beta chains reported below all come from one sample, sequenced in a study of blood T cell repertoires in COVID-19. This table comes from immunoSEQ multiplex PCR, and its TCRdb copy is limited to in-frame clones, with some not included. Here the sample spans some 360,000 clones, roughly 90% being singletons. The sample taken for sequencing was PBMCs or T cells enriched from blood (not recorded which). The receptor set was obtained from a young woman who had been exposed to COVID-19.

The V call is TRBV7-9, the J call TRBJ1-6, with D perhaps matching TRBD1 (6 bases). The CDR3 length is 15 residues. Per germline, CDR1 SEHNR and CDR2 FQNEAQ (reference sequence). V dropped 5 bases and J dropped 10 bases, with 18 bases sitting between them. CDR3: CASSPTTGRESPLHF. In DNA form, the CDR3 reads TGTGCCAGCAGCCCGACTACAGGGAGGGAATCACCCCTCCACTTT.

The chain employs TRBV18 and TRBJ2-2, with D possibly TRBD1 on 6 matching bases. Germline V gene lookup returns CDR1 KGHSH and CDR2 LQKENI. The V end was cut by 3 bases, the J end by 4 bases, with 9 bases between. This CDR3 has 14 residues. The CDR3 sequence is CASSPTGFTGELFF. CDR3 nucleotides: TGTGCCAGCTCACCTACAGGGTTCACCGGGGAGCTGTTTTTT.

The rearrangement links TRBV9 to TRBJ2-1; 12 nucleotides match TRBD2. From germline, CDR1 is SGDLS and CDR2 YYNGEE. V trimming: 8 bases; J trimming: 5 bases; junction bases outside the gene matches: 14. The CDR3 consists of 17 residues. The CDR3 protein is CASSRGLAGGSHNEQFF. The CDR3, as DNA: TGTGCCAGTTCACGTGGGCTAGCGGGAGGGTCCCACAATGAGCAGTTCTTC.

The chain has TRBV29-1 and TRBJ2-5; 13 nucleotides match TRBD2. The germline gives CDR1 SQVTM, CDR2 ANQGSEA. V gave up 7 bases and J gave up 0 bases; unmatched junction bases: 14. The CDR3 contains 18 residues. CDR3 nucleotides: TGCAGCGCTCCGACTAGCGGGAGGAGAAATCCCAACCAAGAGACCCAGTACTTC. Its protein is CSAPTSGRRNPNQETQYF.

J is TRBJ2-3 and V is TRBV5-1; D gene ambiguous. Trimming took 0 bases from V and 0 from J, leaving 11 bases between them. This CDR3 has 16 residues. The germline V gene has CDR1 SGHRS and CDR2 YFSETQ. As DNA, the CDR3 is TGCGCCAGCAGCTTGGAGGTTGGGCTTAGCACAGATACGCAGTATTTT. Its translation is CASSLEVGLSTDTQYF.